Presented here are 25 T cell receptor beta chains from one specimen sequenced in a study of T cell repertoires in cytomegalovirus infection. These receptors are not linked to any known antigen. TCRdb ran MiXCR on the reads and lists one entry per CDR3 protein. The repertoire holds about 110,000 distinct CDR3 sequences, with about 40% as singletons. Source: CD8+ T cells from cultured PBMCs, taken from culture after CMV antigen stimulation. The receptors originated from a human donor in good health (CMV status not recorded). Some clones in this sample may be carry-over from other donors' samples.

The CDR3 DNA follows: TGTGCCAGCAGCTTAAGGGTCGGACTAGGGGGCCATGAGCAGTTCTTC. Translation: CASSLRVGLGGHEQFF. J is TRBJ2-1 and V is TRBV7-4, with D perhaps being TRBD1 or TRBD2 (7 bases each). The CDR3 runs to 16 residues. The V gene's germline CDR1 is SGHVT and CDR2 SQSDAQ. V shed 2 bases and J shed 8 bases, with 19 bases lying between them.

V is TRBV27 and J is TRBJ2-1, with 11 bases aligning to TRBD2. The CDR3 consists of 14 residues. Losses at the gene ends were 8 bases for V and 5 bases for J; bases not matched to a gene: 5. Germline CDR1 is MNHEY and CDR2 is SMNVEV (reference sequence). This CDR3 reads CASWSSGGDNEQFF. DNA for the CDR3: TGTGCCAGCTGGAGTAGCGGGGGGGACAATGAGCAGTTCTTC.

The V call is TRBV7-2, the J call TRBJ2-1; D remains unclear. V was pared by 1 base and J by 8 bases, with 15 bases between. The CDR3 runs to 15 residues. CDR1 is SGHTA and CDR2 is FQGNSA in the germline V gene. DNA for the CDR3: TGTGCCAGCAGCTTAGGGCTAGTTTGGTCCCATGAGCAGTTCTTC. Its protein product is CASSLGLVWSHEQFF. Full variable domain (outside the CDR3, taken from reference TRBV7-2 and TRBJ2-1): GAGVSQSPSNKVTEKGKDVELRCDPISGHTALYWYRQSLGQGLEFLIYFQGNSAPDKSGLPSDRFSAERTGGSVSTLTIQRTQQEDSAVYLCASSLGLVWSHEQFFGPGTRLTVL.

The V gene is TRBV12-3 or TRBV12-4, the J gene TRBJ1-2; D is ambiguous. The ends were cut back, 7 bases at V and 4 bases at J, with 10 bases in the middle. CDR3 length: 12 amino acids. The CDR3 sequence: CASNPGGYGYTF. As DNA, the CDR3 is TGTGCCAGCAATCCAGGTGGCTATGGCTACACCTTC.

V usage is TRBV4-1 and J usage is TRBJ2-5, with D possibly matching TRBD2 (5 bases). Germline CDR1 reads MGHRA; CDR2 reads YSYEKL. This CDR3 has 14 residues. V was clipped by 1 base and J by 1 base, with 7 bases between them. CDR3 coding DNA: TGCGCCAGCAGCCAAGTACTAGGCCAAGAGACCCAGTACTTC. Translating it yields CASSQVLGQETQYF.

V is TRBV7-2 and J is TRBJ1-2, with a possible D match to TRBD1 (5 bases). V lost 5 bases, J lost 13 bases, and 20 bases lay in between. Germline values: CDR1 SGHTA, CDR2 FQGNSA. This CDR3 comprises 13 residues. Written as DNA, the CDR3 is TGTGCCAGCAGCCCCCCAGGGAGTGTTGTTCCCACCTTC. It yields the protein CASSPPGSVVPTF.

J is TRBJ1-2 and V is TRBV7-3, with D unclear. Between the trimmed V and J ends, which lost 5 bases and 1 base, there was a span of 14 bases. CDR1 is SGHTA and CDR2 is FQGTGA in the germline V gene. The CDR3 consists of 15 residues. CDR3 nucleotide sequence: TGTGCCAGCAGCCACCTCCTTGACGTTAACTATGGCTACACCTTC. Residues: CASSHLLDVNYGYTF.

V usage is TRBV5-6 and J usage is TRBJ2-1, with 9 positions matching TRBD1. V dropped 5 bases and J dropped 3; count of bases not matched to a gene: 3. This CDR3 has 14 amino acids. Germline assignment: CDR1 SGHDT and CDR2 YYEEEE. Here the CDR3 DNA reads TGTGCCAGCAGGGGGACAGGGAACTACAATGAGCAGTTCTTC. It is translated as CASRGTGNYNEQFF.

The chain employs TRBV7-9 and TRBJ2-7, with D maybe TRBD1 (6 bases). The length of the CDR3 is 15 residues. Germline CDR1 and CDR2: SEHNR and FQNEAQ (reference sequence). The V gene lost 5 bases and the J gene lost 0 bases, with 14 bases spanning the gap. The chain's CDR3 is CASSRTDRTSYEQYF. The CDR3 coding sequence is TGTGCCAGCAGCCGCACTGACAGGACCTCCTACGAGCAGTACTTC.

This clonotype was seen only once. This chain connects TRBV12-3 or TRBV12-4 to TRBJ1-1; no definite D call. Trimming stripped 6 bases from V and 5 bases from J, with 13 bases between. The CDR3 runs 13 residues. CDR3 in amino acids: CASRPPEGTEAFF. The CDR3 region has the DNA TGTGCCAGCAGACCCCCCGAGGGAACTGAAGCTTTCTTT.

This clonotype was seen once. The chain uses TRBV3-1 and TRBJ1-5; D call uncertain. Germline assignment: CDR1 LGHDT and CDR2 YNNKEL (reference sequence). The V end lost 1 base, the J end lost 0 bases, and 13 bases lay between the germline ends. This CDR3 region has 17 residues. CDR3 region: CASSQGPWTGSNQPQHF. The CDR3 bases are TGTGCCAGCAGCCAAGGGCCTTGGACCGGTAGCAATCAGCCCCAGCATTTT.

The chain combines TRBV24-1 with TRBJ2-3; 7 bases are shared with TRBD2. Germline V lookup: CDR1 KGHDR, CDR2 SFDVKD. This CDR3 comprises 16 residues. Germline trimming cut 5 bases from V and 6 bases from J; bases unmatched to any gene: 13. CDR3 coding DNA: TGTGCCACCAGTGGTCGCGCTTCGGGGGGTCCGGATACGCAGTATTTT. Translated: CATSGRASGGPDTQYF.

This clonotype was recorded a few times. The rearrangement links TRBV6-5 to TRBJ2-5; D possibly corresponds to TRBD1 (6 bases). Germline V gives CDR1 MNHEY, CDR2 SVGAGI. The length of the CDR3 is 16 residues. V was pared by 7 bases and J by 3 bases, with 21 bases between. CDR3 nucleotides: TGTGCCAGCACCTCAGGGACACCGAACATTAAAGAGACCCAGTACTTC. Protein sequence: CASTSGTPNIKETQYF.

This clonotype showed up just a few times. V gene TRBV7-3 combines with J gene TRBJ1-6; TRBD1 agrees at 7 bases. Germline lookup yields CDR1 SGHTA and CDR2 FQGTGA. The junction had 5 bases not matched to a gene; V was cut back by 2 bases and J by 10 bases. CDR3 length: 14 residues. The CDR3 reads CASSLYPGQSPLHF. Written as DNA, the CDR3 is TGTGCCAGCAGCTTATACCCGGGACAGTCACCCCTCCACTTT. The variable domain in full, with the rest retrieved from reference TRBV7-3 and TRBJ1-6, is GAGVSQTPSNKVTEKGKYVELRCDPISGHTALYWYRQSLGQGPEFLIYFQGTGAADDSGLPNDRFFAVRPEGSVSTLKIQRTERGDSAVYLCASSLYPGQSPLHFGNGTRLTVT.

This clonotype was seen many times. V and J are TRBV7-2 and TRBJ2-3; 8 bases map to TRBD2. The junction had 10 bases not matched to a gene; V was cut back by 5 bases and J by 6 bases. CDR1 is SGHTA, CDR2 FQGNSA, per germline. The CDR3 loop spans 15 amino acids. CDR3 sequence: CASSPTGGAGDTQYF. As DNA, the CDR3 is TGTGCCAGCAGCCCAACCGGGGGGGCCGGGGATACGCAGTATTTT.

This chain links TRBV12-5 with TRBJ2-5; 9 nucleotides agree with TRBD1. There are 13 residues in the CDR3. Germline CDR1 LGHNT, CDR2 FRNRAP. V trimming: 6 bases; J trimming: 3 bases; junction bases outside the gene matches: 2. CDR3 in DNA: TGTGCTAGTGGCAGACAGGGGGAAGAGACCCAGTACTTC. Residues: CASGRQGEETQYF.

This sequence joins TRBV7-8 and TRBJ2-3; a possible D gene is TRBD2 (5 bases). The CDR3 contains 21 residues. CDR1 is SGHVS, CDR2 FQNEAQ, per germline. V was cut by 7 bases and J by 2 bases, with 34 bases left in between. The CDR3 sequence is CASTGGSVRRANGPPTDTQYF. Here the CDR3 DNA reads TGTGCCAGCACCGGAGGCAGCGTGAGGCGGGCGAACGGCCCCCCCACAGATACGCAGTATTTT. Full variable domain (missing parts from reference TRBV7-8 and TRBJ2-3): GAGVSQSPRYKVAKRGQDVALRCDPISGHVSLFWYQQALGQGPEFLTYFQNEAQLDKSGLPSDRFFAERPEGSVSTLKIQRTQQEDSAVYLCASTGGSVRRANGPPTDTQYFGPGTRLTVL.

V gene TRBV15 combines with J gene TRBJ1-1; no clear D. The CDR3 totals 14 residues. Trimming removed 0 bases at V and 5 bases at J, with 10 bases between. Germline CDR1 is LNHNV and CDR2 is YYDKDF (reference sequence). CDR3 sequence: CATSRDLRVTEAFF. Written as DNA, the CDR3 is TGTGCCACCAGCAGAGATCTACGTGTAACTGAAGCTTTCTTT. Full variable domain (missing parts from reference TRBV15 and TRBJ1-1): DAMVIQNPRYQVTQFGKPVTLSCSQTLNHNVMYWYQQKSSQAPKLLFHYYDKDFNNEADTPDNFQSRRPNTSFCFLDIRSPGLGDTAMYLCATSRDLRVTEAFFGQGTRLTVV.

J is TRBJ2-1 and V is TRBV9, with 12 bases lining up with TRBD2. J gave up 6 bases and V 2 bases, and 3 bases lay outside the gene matches. The CDR3 contains 15 residues. CDR1 is SGDLS and CDR2 is YYNGEE in the germline V gene. CDR3 protein: CASSVWTSGANEQFF. The DNA for the CDR3 is TGTGCCAGCAGCGTCTGGACTAGCGGGGCCAATGAGCAGTTCTTC.

The chain joins TRBV9 to TRBJ1-5, with D unresolved. The CDR3 spans 14 residues. CDR1 is SGDLS, CDR2 YYNGEE, per germline. V was clipped by 0 bases and J by 4 bases, with 8 bases between them. CDR3 in DNA: TGTGCCAGCAGCGTAGGACCCCTAAATCAGCCCCAGCATTTT. Amino acid sequence: CASSVGPLNQPQHF.

This clonotype was seen a few times. The chain combines TRBV7-6 with TRBJ2-2; D remains unclear. There are 13 residues in the CDR3. Deletions cut 3 bases from V and 5 bases from J, with 7 bases between. The germline gives CDR1 SGHVS, CDR2 FNYEAQ. The CDR3 region is CASSFTGTGELFF. The CDR3 DNA reads TGTGCCAGCAGCTTCACTGGGACCGGGGAGCTGTTTTTT.

The chain recombines TRBV7-9 with TRBJ1-5, with D unclear. The CDR3 length is 17 residues. Germline V CDR1 and CDR2: SEHNR, FQNEAQ (reference sequence). V lost 4 bases and J 2 bases, leaving 18 bases between the germline ends. The CDR3: CASSSAQLGSGNQPQHF. The CDR3 DNA follows: TGTGCCAGCAGCTCCGCCCAGTTGGGCTCGGGCAATCAGCCCCAGCATTTT.

The V gene is TRBV12-3 or TRBV12-4, the J gene TRBJ2-1; TRBD1 agrees at 7 bases. The CDR3 spans 14 residues. V lost 8 bases to trimming and J lost 7 bases; unmatched junction nucleotides: 11. The CDR3 here is CASSQAGGKNEQFF. In nucleotides, the CDR3 is TGTGCCAGCTCCCAGGCAGGGGGTAAAAATGAGCAGTTCTTC.

This clonotype was found many times. This chain connects TRBV6-6 to TRBJ1-6, with TRBD1 identical over 8 bases. This CDR3 is built from 14 residues. CDR1 is MNHNY, CDR2 SVGAGI, per germline (reference sequence). V shed 4 bases and J 9 bases; nucleotides not matched to a gene: 5. CDR3 DNA sequence: TGTGCCAGCAGTTCGGACAGGGCCAGTTCACCCCTCCACTTT. Its translation: CASSSDRASSPLHF.

The V and J genes are TRBV7-8 and TRBJ1-6; D ambiguous. CDR3 size: 15 residues. Germline CDR1 and CDR2: SGHVS and FQNEAQ. V was clipped by 1 base and J by 7 bases, with 11 bases between them. CDR3 bases: TGTGCCAGCAGCTTAGGGGTTGCGGGCAATTCACCCCTCCACTTT. Translation: CASSLGVAGNSPLHF.